This TCR beta chain is from a study of PD-1 blockade in classical Hodgkin lymphoma. The overall study: Nivolumab was given intravenously to patients at 3 mg/kg every 2 weeks. Whole-study findings and limits: Diversity similar to that of newly diagnosed patients was seen at baseline in complete responders.

Details on this clone: Its antigen is undetermined.

V lost 1 base and J 2 bases, leaving 12 bases between the germline ends. Germline V gene sequence: CDR1 SGHNT, CDR2 YYREEE (reference sequence). The length of the CDR3 is 15 residues. The protocol was immunoSEQ multiplex PCR, while the TCRdb copy is restricted to in-frame clones and leaves out a portion. The table lists some 53,000 clones, about nine tenths of them singletons, with roughly 7.1% in the top ten. Indicated time point: cycle 4 day 1 (C4D1), after five to seven weeks of nivolumab. Every one of the patients relapsed after autologous stem cell transplantation (brentuximab vedotin exposure was variable).

The receptor was isolated from a human donor with classical Hodgkin lymphoma. The V and J genes are TRBV5-4 and TRBJ2-5; D is undetermined. This specimen consisted of peripheral blood mononuclear cells (PBMCs), obtained before the fourth cycle of nivolumab. CDR3 nucleotide sequence: TGTGCCAGCAGCTTGATGTACCAAATACAAGAGACCCAGTACTTC. This sequence encodes CASSLMYQIQETQYF.